This T cell receptor beta chain was recovered during a study of neurological immune-mediated disorders. Trimming cost V 6 bases and J 4 bases; bases outside gene matches: 9. CDR3 length: 14 amino acids. Germline V lookup: CDR1 SGHTA, CDR2 FQGNSA. This clonotype was seen many times. TCRdb used MiXCR to reprocess the 5' RACE reads, holding one entry per CDR3 protein. The sample includes some 86,000 distinct CDR3 sequences, just over 2.5% of them seen just once. The receptor comes from a woman aged 25 to 39 with multiple sclerosis. The chain combines TRBV7-2 with TRBJ2-7, with 7 bases fitting TRBD1. The material sequenced was PBMCs. The CDR3 here is CASSYRDRPYEQYF. CDR3 sequence (DNA): TGTGCCAGCAGTTACCGGGACAGACCTTACGAGCAGTACTTC. The full variable domain, completed using reference TRBV7-2 and TRBJ2-7, is GAGVSQSPSNKVTEKGKDVELRCDPISGHTALYWYRQSLGQGLEFLIYFQGNSAPDKSGLPSDRFSAERTGGSVSTLTIQRTQQEDSAVYLCASSYRDRPYEQYFGPGTRLTVT.